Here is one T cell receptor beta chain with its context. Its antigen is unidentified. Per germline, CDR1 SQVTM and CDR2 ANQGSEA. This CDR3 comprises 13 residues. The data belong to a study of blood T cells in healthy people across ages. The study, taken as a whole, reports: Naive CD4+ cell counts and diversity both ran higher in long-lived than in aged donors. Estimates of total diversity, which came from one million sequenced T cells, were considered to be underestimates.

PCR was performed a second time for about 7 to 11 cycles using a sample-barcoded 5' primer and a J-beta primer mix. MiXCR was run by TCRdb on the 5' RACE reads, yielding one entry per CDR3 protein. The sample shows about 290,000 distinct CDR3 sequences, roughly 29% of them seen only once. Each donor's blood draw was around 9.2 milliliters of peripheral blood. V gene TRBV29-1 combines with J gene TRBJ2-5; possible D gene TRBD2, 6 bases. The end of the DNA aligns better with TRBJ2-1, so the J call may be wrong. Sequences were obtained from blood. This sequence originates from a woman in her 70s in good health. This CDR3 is CSVGSGSFREQFF. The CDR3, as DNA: TGCAGCGTTGGTAGCGGCAGTTTTCGGGAGCAGTTCTTC.